The 23 T cell receptor beta chains listed next were all sequenced from one sample in a study of cytomegalovirus exposure and HLA in healthy donors. The PCR had 60 Vbeta and 13 Jbeta primers. The repertoire was sequenced with immunoSEQ multiplex PCR; TCRdb's copy has only in-frame clones and lacks some. The repertoire includes 180,000 or so clones, roughly 72% of them detected once, and just over 2% sits in the top ten. Source material: PBMCs. The receptors were gathered from a woman aged 30 to 39 in good health and CMV-seropositive.

V gene TRBV9 combines with J gene TRBJ2-7; 8 nucleotides agree with TRBD1. The CDR3 extends over 16 amino acids. The germline V gene encodes CDR1 SGDLS and CDR2 YYNGEE. V trimming: 2 bases; J trimming: 1 base; junction bases outside the gene matches: 8. CDR3 sequence reads: CASSVDGTGASYEQYF. CDR3 bases: TGTGCCAGCAGCGTGGACGGGACAGGAGCATCCTACGAGCAGTACTTC.

V usage is TRBV9 and J usage is TRBJ2-7, with 8 bases lining up with TRBD1. The CDR3 covers 16 residues. CDR1 and CDR2 from the germline V gene are SGDLS and YYNGEE. V shed 0 bases, J shed 1 base, and the junction held 6 bases outside the gene matches. The CDR3: CASSVGPDRGSYEQYF. DNA for the CDR3: TGTGCCAGCAGCGTAGGGCCTGACAGGGGATCCTACGAGCAGTACTTC.

Note on this clone: Its ends do not fully match the called genes, so a read error is possible. The chain carries TRBV4-3 and TRBJ1-6; possible D gene TRBD1, 6 bases. This CDR3 is built from 18 residues. Germline V CDR1 and CDR2: LGHNA, YSLEER. The chain's CDR3 is CASSQDAGSRGHNSLLHF. Here the CDR3 DNA reads TGCGCCAGCAGCCAAGATGCCGGAAGCCGGGGACATAATTCACTCCTCCACTTT.

This chain uses TRBV2 with TRBJ1-5; 7 bases agree with TRBD1. The CDR3 extends over 15 amino acids. The germline gives CDR1 SNHLY, CDR2 FYNNEI. V trimming: 5 bases; J trimming: 4 bases; junction bases outside the gene matches: 8. The DNA of the CDR3 is TGTGCCAGCAGTCCTAACAGGGGTGGGAATCAGCCCCAGCATTTT. It specifies CASSPNRGGNQPQHF. The entire variable domain, with the rest obtained from reference TRBV2 and TRBJ1-5, is as follows: EPEVTQTPSHQVTQMGQEVILRCVPISNHLYFYWYRQILGQKVEFLVSFYNNEISEKSEIFDDQFSVERPDGSNFTLKIRSTKLEDSAMYFCASSPNRGGNQPQHFGDGTRLSIL.

The V call is TRBV4-3, the J call TRBJ1-1; D not resolved. Germline V lookup: CDR1 LGHNA, CDR2 YSLEER. CDR3 length equals 14 residues. V lost 0 bases and J 4 bases, leaving 9 bases between the germline ends. DNA for the CDR3: TGCGCCAGCAGCCAAGATCTGGAGGGCACTGAAGCTTTCTTT. This codes for CASSQDLEGTEAFF.

The chain employs TRBV27 and TRBJ1-5, with TRBD1 matching 9 bases. This CDR3 is built from 14 residues. Looked up from germline, CDR1 is MNHEY and CDR2 is SMNVEV (reference sequence). V shed 5 bases and J 9 bases; nucleotides not matched to a gene: 8. CDR3 bases: TGTGCCAGCAGTCATGGACAGGGGCGGGGGCCCCAGCATTTT. Protein sequence: CASSHGQGRGPQHF.

The gene calls are TRBV5-4 and TRBJ1-1; D gene unclear. Germline loops: CDR1 SGHNT, CDR2 YYREEE (reference sequence). The CDR3 loop spans 14 amino acids. Trimming stripped 4 bases from V and 0 bases from J, with 10 bases between. The CDR3 DNA reads as TGTGCCAGCAGCCCCCGGGAATTGAACACTGAAGCTTTCTTT. It specifies CASSPRELNTEAFF.

The chain uses TRBV4-1 and TRBJ1-2, with 7 bases aligning to TRBD1. The CDR3 spans 18 residues. The V segment lost 7 bases and the J segment 9 bases; nucleotides outside the gene matches: 26. Germline V gives CDR1 MGHRA, CDR2 YSYEKL. The CDR3 nucleotides read TGCGCCAGCACCAGTACGGCGGCTAAAGTAGGAGGGGGCCGGAGCTACACCTTC. It yields the protein CASTSTAAKVGGGRSYTF.

The chain has TRBV9 and TRBJ2-3; no clear D. CDR3 length: 13 residues. The V and J ends lost 4 bases and 2 bases respectively, with 8 bases between them. CDR1 SGDLS and CDR2 YYNGEE come from the germline V gene. The CDR3 DNA reads as TGTGCCAGCAGCCCTACGAACACAGATACGCAGTATTTT. Translated, it gives CASSPTNTDTQYF.

V usage is TRBV5-1 and J usage is TRBJ1-3; D gene uncertain. The germline CDR1 and CDR2 sequences are SGHRS and YFSETQ. The CDR3 runs to 14 residues. The ends were cut back, 4 bases at V and 0 bases at J, with 8 bases in the middle. The CDR3, as DNA: TGCGCCAGCAGCCCAGTCAGCTCTGGAAACACCATATATTTT. Its translation: CASSPVSSGNTIYF.

The chain employs TRBV5-4 and TRBJ1-2; TRBD1 matches at 8 bases. V was clipped by 2 bases and J by 7 bases; unmatched bases: 4. This CDR3 contains 13 residues. Germline V gives CDR1 SGHNT, CDR2 YYREEE (reference sequence). The CDR3 DNA follows: TGTGCCAGCAGCTTCGGTCAGGGGGCTGGCTACACCTTC. Amino acids: CASSFGQGAGYTF.

The genes are TRBV2 and TRBJ2-5; D unresolved. Germline assignment: CDR1 SNHLY and CDR2 FYNNEI. The V end lost 2 bases, the J end lost 5 bases, and 9 bases lay between the germline ends. The CDR3 runs to 13 residues. The CDR3 DNA is TGTGCCAGCAGTGAATATCAGGTGGAGACCCAGTACTTC. Translating gives CASSEYQVETQYF.

Regarding this clone: Germline is not matched at one junction end, which may reflect a read error. This sequence joins TRBV7-9 and TRBJ2-5, with D unclear. In germline, CDR1 is SEHNR, CDR2 FQNEAQ (reference sequence). The CDR3 is 12 amino acids. As DNA, the CDR3 is TGTTCCAGCAGCTCGTACCAAGAGACCCAGTACTTC. Amino acid sequence: CSSSSYQETQYF.

The CDR3 spells CAWKREGQREQFF. The DNA for the CDR3 is TGTGCCTGGAAGCGGGAGGGCCAGCGAGAGCAGTTCTTC. The chain joins TRBV30 to TRBJ2-1; 10 bases match TRBD2. The CDR3 loop spans 13 amino acids. V lost 4 bases and J lost 10; bases outside the gene matches: 7. Looked up from germline, CDR1 is GTSNPN and CDR2 is SVGIG (reference sequence).

The chain uses TRBV5-5 and TRBJ1-5; D is undetermined. The CDR3 covers 15 residues. V dropped 3 bases and J dropped 6 bases, with 16 bases sitting between them. Germline-derived CDR1 and CDR2 are SGHKS and YYEKEE (reference sequence). CDR3: CASSYSGELGQPQHF. The CDR3 DNA reads TGTGCCAGCAGCTACTCCGGGGAATTGGGTCAGCCCCAGCATTTT.

The chain recombines TRBV27 with TRBJ2-7; 7 positions agree with TRBD1. The CDR3 totals 12 residues. V lost 5 bases and J lost 10; bases outside the gene matches: 8. In germline, CDR1 is MNHEY, CDR2 SMNVEV (reference sequence). The CDR3 protein is CASSQGGQDQYF. As DNA, the CDR3 is TGTGCCAGCAGTCAAGGAGGACAGGATCAGTACTTC.

This sequence joins TRBV6-1 and TRBJ2-7; TRBD1 matches at 8 bases. Trimming took 3 bases from V and 3 from J; bases not matched to a gene: 7. Germline CDR1 and CDR2: MNHNS and SASEGT. CDR3 length: 15 amino acids. The CDR3 region has the DNA TGTGCCAGCAGTGAGGACGGGACAGGATACTACGAGCAGTACTTC. This sequence encodes CASSEDGTGYYEQYF.

V is TRBV6-5 and J is TRBJ1-1; D call uncertain. Germline V CDR1 and CDR2: MNHEY, SVGAGI. This CDR3 spans 13 amino acids. V was shortened by 5 bases and J by 1 base, with 8 bases between the two germline ends. The CDR3 is CASSTDKNTEAFF. CDR3 DNA sequence: TGTGCCAGCAGTACCGACAAGAACACTGAAGCTTTCTTT.

The chain joins TRBV6-5 to TRBJ1-1; TRBD1 matches at 10 bases. Germline CDR1 MNHEY, CDR2 SVGAGI. The CDR3 runs 15 residues. J lost 7 bases, V lost 6 bases, and 11 bases had no gene match. CDR3 bases: TGTGCCAGCAGCATCCTAGACAGGGGGCCTAGTGAAGCTTTCTTT. Translating gives CASSILDRGPSEAFF.

In nucleotides, the CDR3 is TGTGCCAGCAGCTTCGATCCAGGGGGCCGCACCTATAATTCACCCCTCCACTTT. This translates into CASSFDPGGRTYNSPLHF. The chain recombines TRBV9 with TRBJ1-6, with TRBD1 matching over 8 bases. Trimming took 4 bases from V and 2 from J; bases not matched to a gene: 11. This CDR3 region has 18 residues. Germline V gene data show CDR1 as SGDLS and CDR2 as YYNGEE.

This clone has only one observation. The CDR3 DNA follows: TGCGCCAGCAGCACCGGAGGGGGGGATCAGCCCCAGCATTTT. This encodes CASSTGGGDQPQHF. The chain couples TRBV5-1 to TRBJ1-5, with D perhaps matching TRBD1 (6 bases). Germline CDR1 and CDR2: SGHRS and YFSETQ. CDR3 size: 14 residues. V was trimmed by 4 bases and J by 5 bases, leaving 13 bases between them.

This chain connects TRBV27 to TRBJ1-6; TRBD1 agrees at 7 bases. The V gene end was trimmed by 3 bases and the J gene end by 5 bases; junction bases not matched to a gene: 7. There are 16 residues in the CDR3. Germline CDR1 MNHEY, CDR2 SMNVEV (reference sequence). The CDR3 is CASSFSEGTDNSPLHF. The CDR3 nucleotides read TGTGCCAGCAGTTTTTCGGAAGGGACAGATAATTCACCCCTCCACTTT.

The chain couples TRBV5-6 to TRBJ2-7; maybe TRBD1 (6 bases). This CDR3 region has 14 residues. V lost 0 bases to trimming and J lost 4 bases, with 11 bases between them. The germline gives CDR1 SGHDT, CDR2 YYEEEE. DNA for the CDR3: TGTGCCAGCAGCTTGGTGGACAGAAGTTACGAGCAGTACTTC. Translation: CASSLVDRSYEQYF.